This T cell receptor (beta chain) was recovered during a study of ipilimumab plus nivolumab after autologous stem cell transplantation. V gave up 5 bases and J gave up 3 bases, with 11 bases separating them. Germline V gene sequence: CDR1 LGHNA, CDR2 YNFKEQ. This CDR3 has 13 amino acids. The method was immunoSEQ multiplex PCR; TCRdb's version includes in-frame clones alone and lacks a portion of them. The top ten hold around 18% of the sample, which has about 22,000 clones, 70% to 80% seen once. This TCR was recovered from a male donor with diffuse large B-cell lymphoma. V gene TRBV4-2 combines with J gene TRBJ2-7; D possibly matches TRBD1 or TRBD2 (5 bases each). The sequences come from PBMCs, collected in a trial of ipilimumab plus nivolumab as post-transplant consolidation. CDR3 sequence reads: CASSRGRSYEQYF. Written as DNA, the CDR3 is TGTGCCAGCAGCAGGGGACGGAGCTACGAGCAGTACTTC.